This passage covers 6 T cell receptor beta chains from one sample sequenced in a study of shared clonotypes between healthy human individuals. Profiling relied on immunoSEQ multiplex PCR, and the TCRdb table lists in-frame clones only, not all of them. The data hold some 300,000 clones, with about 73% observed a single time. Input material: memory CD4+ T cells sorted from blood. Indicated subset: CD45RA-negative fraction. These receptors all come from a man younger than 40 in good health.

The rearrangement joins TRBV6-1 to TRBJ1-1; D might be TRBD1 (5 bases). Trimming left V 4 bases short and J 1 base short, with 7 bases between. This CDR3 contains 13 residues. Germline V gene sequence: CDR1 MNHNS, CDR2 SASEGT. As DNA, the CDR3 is TGTGCCAGCAGTGCAGGGAGGAACACTGAAGCTTTCTTT. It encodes CASSAGRNTEAFF.

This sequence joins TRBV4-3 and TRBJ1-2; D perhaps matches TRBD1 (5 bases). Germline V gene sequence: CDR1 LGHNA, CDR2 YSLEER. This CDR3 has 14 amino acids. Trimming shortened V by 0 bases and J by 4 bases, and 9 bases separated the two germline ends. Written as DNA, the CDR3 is TGCGCCAGCAGCCAAGAGAGGGGCGCCTATGGCTACACCTTC. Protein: CASSQERGAYGYTF.

CDR3 sequence: CASSLPGTLDEQYF. The CDR3 nucleotides read TGTGCCAGCAGCTTGCCCGGGACACTTGACGAGCAGTACTTC. This rearrangement joins TRBV5-6 to TRBJ2-7; TRBD1 might be the D (6 bases). Trimming stripped 1 base from V and 5 bases from J, with 13 bases between. The CDR3 is 14 amino acids. Germline values: CDR1 SGHDT, CDR2 YYEEEE.

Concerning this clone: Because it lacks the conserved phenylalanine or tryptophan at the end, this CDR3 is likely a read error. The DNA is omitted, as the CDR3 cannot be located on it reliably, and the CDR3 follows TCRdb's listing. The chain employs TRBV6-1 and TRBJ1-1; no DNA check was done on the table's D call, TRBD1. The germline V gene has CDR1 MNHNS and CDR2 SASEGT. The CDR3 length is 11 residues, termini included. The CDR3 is CASSEPFGARI.

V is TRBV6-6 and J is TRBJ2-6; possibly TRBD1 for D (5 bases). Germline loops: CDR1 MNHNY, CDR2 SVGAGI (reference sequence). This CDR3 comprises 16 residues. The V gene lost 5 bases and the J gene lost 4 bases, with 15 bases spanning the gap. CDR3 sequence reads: CASSPPLGLGANVLTF. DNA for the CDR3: TGTGCCAGCAGTCCCCCCTTGGGGCTCGGGGCCAACGTCCTGACTTTC.

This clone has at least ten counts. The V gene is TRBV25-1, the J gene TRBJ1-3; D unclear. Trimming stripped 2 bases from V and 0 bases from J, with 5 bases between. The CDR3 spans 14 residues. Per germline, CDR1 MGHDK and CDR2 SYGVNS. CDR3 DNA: TGTGCCAGCAGTGAACCCGGCTCTGGAAACACCATATATTTT. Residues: CASSEPGSGNTIYF.